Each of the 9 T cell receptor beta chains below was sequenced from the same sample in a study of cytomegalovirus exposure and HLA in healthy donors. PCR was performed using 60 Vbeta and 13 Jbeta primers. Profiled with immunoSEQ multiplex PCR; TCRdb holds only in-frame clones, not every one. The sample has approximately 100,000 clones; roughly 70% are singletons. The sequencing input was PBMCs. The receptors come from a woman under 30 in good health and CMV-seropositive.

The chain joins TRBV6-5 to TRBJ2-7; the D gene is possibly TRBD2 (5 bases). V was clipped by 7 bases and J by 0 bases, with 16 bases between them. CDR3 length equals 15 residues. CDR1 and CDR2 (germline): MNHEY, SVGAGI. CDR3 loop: CASTPLPGSSYEQYF. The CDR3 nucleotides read TGTGCCAGCACCCCCTTGCCGGGGTCCTCCTACGAGCAGTACTTC.

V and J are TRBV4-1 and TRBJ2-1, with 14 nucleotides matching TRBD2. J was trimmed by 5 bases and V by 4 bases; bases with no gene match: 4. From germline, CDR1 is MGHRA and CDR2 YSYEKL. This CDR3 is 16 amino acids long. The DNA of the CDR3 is TGCGCCAGCAGCCCAGGGGGACTAGCGGGAGACAATGAGCAGTTCTTC. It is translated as CASSPGGLAGDNEQFF.

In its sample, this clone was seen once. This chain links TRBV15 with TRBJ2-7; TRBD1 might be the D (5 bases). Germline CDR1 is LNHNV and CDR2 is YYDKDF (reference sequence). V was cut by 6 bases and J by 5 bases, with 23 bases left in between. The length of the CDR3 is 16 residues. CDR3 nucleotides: TGTGCCACCAGGGACACCGGGCCCGGCGAGATCCACGAGCAGTACTTC. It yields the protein CATRDTGPGEIHEQYF. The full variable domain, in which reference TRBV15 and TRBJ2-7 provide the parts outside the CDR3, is DAMVIQNPRYQVTQFGKPVTLSCSQTLNHNVMYWYQQKSSQAPKLLFHYYDKDFNNEADTPDNFQSRRPNTSFCFLDIRSPGLGDTAMYLCATRDTGPGEIHEQYFGPGTRLTVT.

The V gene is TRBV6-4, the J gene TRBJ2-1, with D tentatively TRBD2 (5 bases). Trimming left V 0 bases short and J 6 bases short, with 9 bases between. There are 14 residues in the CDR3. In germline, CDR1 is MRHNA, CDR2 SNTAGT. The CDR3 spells CASSDSGLVNEQFF. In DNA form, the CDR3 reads TGTGCCAGCAGTGACTCCGGACTCGTCAATGAGCAGTTCTTC.

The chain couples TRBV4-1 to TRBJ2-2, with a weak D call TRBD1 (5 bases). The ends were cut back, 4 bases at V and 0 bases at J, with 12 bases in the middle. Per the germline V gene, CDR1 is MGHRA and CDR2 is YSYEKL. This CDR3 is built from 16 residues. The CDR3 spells CASSPTGFTNTGELFF. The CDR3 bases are TGCGCCAGCAGCCCCACAGGTTTTACGAACACCGGGGAGCTGTTTTTT.

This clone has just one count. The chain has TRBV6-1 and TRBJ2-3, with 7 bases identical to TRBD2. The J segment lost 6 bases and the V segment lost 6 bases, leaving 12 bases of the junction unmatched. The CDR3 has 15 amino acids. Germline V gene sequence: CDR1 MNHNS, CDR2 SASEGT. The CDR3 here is CASSLAGGSADTQYF. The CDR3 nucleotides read TGTGCCAGCAGCCTTGCGGGCGGGAGTGCCGATACGCAGTATTTT.

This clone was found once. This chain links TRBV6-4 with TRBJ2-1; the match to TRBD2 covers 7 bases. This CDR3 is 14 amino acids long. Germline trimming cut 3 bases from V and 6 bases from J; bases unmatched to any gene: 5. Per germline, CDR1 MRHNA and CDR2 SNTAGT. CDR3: CASSEEGEGNEQFF. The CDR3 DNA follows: TGTGCCAGCAGTGAGGAAGGGGAGGGCAATGAGCAGTTCTTC.

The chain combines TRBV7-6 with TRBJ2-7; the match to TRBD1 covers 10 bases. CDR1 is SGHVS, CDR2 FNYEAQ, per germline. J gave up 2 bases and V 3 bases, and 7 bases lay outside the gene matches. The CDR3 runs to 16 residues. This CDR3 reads CASSFARDRGPYEQYF. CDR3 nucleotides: TGTGCCAGCAGCTTTGCCCGGGACAGGGGTCCCTACGAGCAGTACTTC. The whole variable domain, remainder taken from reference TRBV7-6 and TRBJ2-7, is GAGVSQSPRYKVTKRGQDVALRCDPISGHVSLYWYRQALGQGPEFLTYFNYEAQQDKSGLPNDRFSAERPEGSISTLTIQRTEQRDSAMYRCASSFARDRGPYEQYFGPGTRLTVT.

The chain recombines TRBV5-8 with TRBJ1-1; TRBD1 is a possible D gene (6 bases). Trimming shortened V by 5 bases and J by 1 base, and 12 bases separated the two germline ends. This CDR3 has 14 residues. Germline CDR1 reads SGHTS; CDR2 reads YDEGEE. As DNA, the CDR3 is TGTGCCAGCAGATACAGGGACGGGAACACTGAAGCTTTCTTT. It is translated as CASRYRDGNTEAFF.